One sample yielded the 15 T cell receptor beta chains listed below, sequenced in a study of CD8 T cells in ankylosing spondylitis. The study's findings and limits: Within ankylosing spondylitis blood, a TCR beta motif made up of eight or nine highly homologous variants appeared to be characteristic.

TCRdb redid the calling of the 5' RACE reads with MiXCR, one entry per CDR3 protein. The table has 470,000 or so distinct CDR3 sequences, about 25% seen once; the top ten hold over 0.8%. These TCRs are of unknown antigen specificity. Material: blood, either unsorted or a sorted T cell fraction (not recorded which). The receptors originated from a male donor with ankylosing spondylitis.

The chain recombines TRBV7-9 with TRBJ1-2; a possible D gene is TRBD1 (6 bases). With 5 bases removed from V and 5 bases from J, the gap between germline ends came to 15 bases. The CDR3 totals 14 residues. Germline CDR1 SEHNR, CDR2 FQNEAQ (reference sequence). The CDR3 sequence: CASSPGTLTYGYTF. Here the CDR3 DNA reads TGTGCCAGCAGCCCCGGGACATTAACTTATGGCTACACCTTC.

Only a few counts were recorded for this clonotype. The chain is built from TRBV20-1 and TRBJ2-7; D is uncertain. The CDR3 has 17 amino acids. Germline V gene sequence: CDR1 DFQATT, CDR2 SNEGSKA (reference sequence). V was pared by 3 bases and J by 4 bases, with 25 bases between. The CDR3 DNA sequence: TGCAGTGCTAGTGGATTCCTCGGACCAACCGGCCAATACGAGCAGTACTTC. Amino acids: CSASGFLGPTGQYEQYF.

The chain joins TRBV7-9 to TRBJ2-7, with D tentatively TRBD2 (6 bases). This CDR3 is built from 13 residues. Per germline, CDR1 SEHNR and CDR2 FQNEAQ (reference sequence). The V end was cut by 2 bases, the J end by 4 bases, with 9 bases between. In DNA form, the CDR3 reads TGTGCCAGCAGCTTAACACTAGCTTACGAGCAGTACTTC. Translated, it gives CASSLTLAYEQYF.

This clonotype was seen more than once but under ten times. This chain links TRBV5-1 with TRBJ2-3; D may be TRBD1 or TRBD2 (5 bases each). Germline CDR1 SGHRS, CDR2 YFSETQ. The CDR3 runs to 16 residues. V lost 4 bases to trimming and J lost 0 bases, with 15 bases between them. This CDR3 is CASSREGRTSTDTQYF. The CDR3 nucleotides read TGCGCCAGCAGCCGTGAGGGGCGGACTAGCACAGATACGCAGTATTTT.

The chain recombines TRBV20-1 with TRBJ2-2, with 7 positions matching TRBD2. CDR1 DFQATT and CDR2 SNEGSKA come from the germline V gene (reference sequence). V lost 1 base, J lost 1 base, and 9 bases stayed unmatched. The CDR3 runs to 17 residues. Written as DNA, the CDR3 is TGCAGTGCTAGAGCTAGCGGAGGTTTACGGAACACCGGGGAGCTGTTTTTT. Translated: CSARASGGLRNTGELFF.

The CDR3 protein is CASSFLVLAGNEQFF. The CDR3 region has the DNA TGTGCCAGCAGTTTTTTAGTGCTAGCGGGAAATGAGCAGTTCTTC. The V gene is TRBV12-3 or TRBV12-4, the J gene TRBJ2-1; 9 nucleotides agree with TRBD2. The junction had 7 bases not matched to a gene; V was cut back by 3 bases and J by 7 bases. The CDR3 is 15 amino acids.

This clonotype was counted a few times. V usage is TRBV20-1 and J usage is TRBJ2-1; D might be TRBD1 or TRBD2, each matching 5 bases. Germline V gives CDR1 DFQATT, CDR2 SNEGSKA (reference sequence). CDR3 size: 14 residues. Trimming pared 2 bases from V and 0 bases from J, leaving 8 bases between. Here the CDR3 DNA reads TGCAGTGCTAGAAAGGGGAGCTCCTACAATGAGCAGTTCTTC. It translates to CSARKGSSYNEQFF.

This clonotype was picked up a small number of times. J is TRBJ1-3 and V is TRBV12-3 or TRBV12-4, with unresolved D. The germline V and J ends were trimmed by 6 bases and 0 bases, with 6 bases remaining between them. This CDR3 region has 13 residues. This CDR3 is CASSSYSGNTIYF. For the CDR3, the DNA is TGTGCCAGCAGCTCCTACTCTGGAAACACCATATATTTT.

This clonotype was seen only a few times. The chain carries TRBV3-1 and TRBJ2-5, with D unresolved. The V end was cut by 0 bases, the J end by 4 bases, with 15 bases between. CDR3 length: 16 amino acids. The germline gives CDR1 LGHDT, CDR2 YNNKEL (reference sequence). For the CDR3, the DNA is TGTGCCAGCAGCCAAGATCGCATAGGACCAACAGAGACCCAGTACTTC. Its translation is CASSQDRIGPTETQYF.

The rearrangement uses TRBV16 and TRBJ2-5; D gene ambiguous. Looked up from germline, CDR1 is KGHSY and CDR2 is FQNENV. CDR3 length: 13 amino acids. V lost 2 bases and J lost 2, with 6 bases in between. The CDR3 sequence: CASSQRHQETQYF. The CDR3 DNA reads TGTGCCAGCAGCCAAAGACATCAAGAGACCCAGTACTTC.

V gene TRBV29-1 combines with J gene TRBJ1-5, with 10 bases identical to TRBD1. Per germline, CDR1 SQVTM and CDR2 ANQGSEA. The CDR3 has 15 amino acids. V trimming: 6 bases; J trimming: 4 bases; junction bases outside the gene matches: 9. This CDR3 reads CSVQSTGGVNQPQHF. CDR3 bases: TGCAGCGTCCAATCGACAGGGGGCGTGAATCAGCCCCAGCATTTT.

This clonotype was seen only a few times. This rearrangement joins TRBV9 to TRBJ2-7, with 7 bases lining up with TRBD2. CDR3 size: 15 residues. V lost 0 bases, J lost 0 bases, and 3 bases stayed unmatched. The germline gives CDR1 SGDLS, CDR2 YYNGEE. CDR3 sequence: CASSVELADSYEQYF. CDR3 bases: TGTGCCAGCAGCGTAGAGCTAGCGGACTCCTACGAGCAGTACTTC.

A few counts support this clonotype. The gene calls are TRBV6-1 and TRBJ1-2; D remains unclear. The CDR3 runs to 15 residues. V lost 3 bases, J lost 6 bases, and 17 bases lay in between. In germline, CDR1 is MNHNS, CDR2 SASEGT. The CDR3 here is CASSDLNAQSHGYTF. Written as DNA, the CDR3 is TGTGCCAGCAGTGACTTAAACGCGCAGAGTCATGGCTACACCTTC.

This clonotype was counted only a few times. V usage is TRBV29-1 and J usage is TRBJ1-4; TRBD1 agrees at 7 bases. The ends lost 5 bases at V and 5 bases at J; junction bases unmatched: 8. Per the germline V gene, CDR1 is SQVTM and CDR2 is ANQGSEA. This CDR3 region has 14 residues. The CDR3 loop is CSVTQGVTNEKLFF. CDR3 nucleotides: TGCAGCGTTACCCAGGGGGTAACAAATGAAAAACTGTTTTTT.

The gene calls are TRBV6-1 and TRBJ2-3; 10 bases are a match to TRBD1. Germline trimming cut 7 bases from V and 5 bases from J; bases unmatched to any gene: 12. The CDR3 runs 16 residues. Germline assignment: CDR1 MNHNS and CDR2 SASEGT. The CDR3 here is CASTLDRGRVKDTQYF. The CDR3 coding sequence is TGTGCCAGCACCCTCGACAGGGGGCGGGTCAAAGATACGCAGTATTTT.